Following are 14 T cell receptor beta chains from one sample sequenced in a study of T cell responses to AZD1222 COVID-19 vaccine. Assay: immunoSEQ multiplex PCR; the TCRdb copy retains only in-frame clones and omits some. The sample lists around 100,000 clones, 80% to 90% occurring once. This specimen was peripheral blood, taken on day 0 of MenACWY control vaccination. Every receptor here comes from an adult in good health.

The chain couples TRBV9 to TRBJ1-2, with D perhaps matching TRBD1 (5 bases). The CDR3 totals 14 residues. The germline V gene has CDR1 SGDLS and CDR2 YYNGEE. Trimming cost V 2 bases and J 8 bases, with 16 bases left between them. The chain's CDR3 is CASSVAGQPRGYTF. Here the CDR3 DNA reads TGTGCCAGCAGCGTGGCAGGGCAGCCCAGGGGCTACACCTTC.

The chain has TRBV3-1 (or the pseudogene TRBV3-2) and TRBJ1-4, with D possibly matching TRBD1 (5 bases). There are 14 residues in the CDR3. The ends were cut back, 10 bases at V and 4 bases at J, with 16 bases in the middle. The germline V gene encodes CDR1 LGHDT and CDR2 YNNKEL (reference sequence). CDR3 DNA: TGTGCCACCCGCGGGACGGGATTTAATGAAAAACTGTTTTTT. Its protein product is CATRGTGFNEKLFF.

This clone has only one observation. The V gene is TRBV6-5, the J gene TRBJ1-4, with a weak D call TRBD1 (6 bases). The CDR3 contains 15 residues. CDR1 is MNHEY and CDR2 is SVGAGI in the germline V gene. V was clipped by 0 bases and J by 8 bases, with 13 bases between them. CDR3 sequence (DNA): TGTGCCAGCAGTTACTCACCGGGGGCAAGGGAAAAACTGTTTTTT. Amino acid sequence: CASSYSPGAREKLFF.

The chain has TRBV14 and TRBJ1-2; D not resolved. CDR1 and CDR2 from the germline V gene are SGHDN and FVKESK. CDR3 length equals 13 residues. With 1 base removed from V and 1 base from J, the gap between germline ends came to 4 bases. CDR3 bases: TGTGCCAGCAGCCAAGGATATAACTATGGCTACACCTTC. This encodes CASSQGYNYGYTF. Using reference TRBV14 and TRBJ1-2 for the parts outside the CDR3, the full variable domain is EAGVTQFPSHSVIEKGQTVTLRCDPISGHDNLYWYRRVMGKEIKFLLHFVKESKQDESGMPNNRFLAERTGGTYSTLKVQPAELEDSGVYFCASSQGYNYGYTFGSGTRLTVV.

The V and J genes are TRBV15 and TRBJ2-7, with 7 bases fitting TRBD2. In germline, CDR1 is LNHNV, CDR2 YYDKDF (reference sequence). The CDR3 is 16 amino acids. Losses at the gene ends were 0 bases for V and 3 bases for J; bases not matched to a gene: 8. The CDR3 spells CATSRDITSADYEQYF. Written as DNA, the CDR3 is TGTGCCACCAGCAGAGACATAACTAGCGCCGACTACGAGCAGTACTTC.

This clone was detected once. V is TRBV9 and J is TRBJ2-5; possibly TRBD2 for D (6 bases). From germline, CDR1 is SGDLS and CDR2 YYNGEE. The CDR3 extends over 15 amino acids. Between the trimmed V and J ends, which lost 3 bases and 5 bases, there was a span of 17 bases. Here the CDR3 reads CASSARAGRRETQYF. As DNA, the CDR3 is TGTGCCAGCAGCGCCCGGGCGGGGAGGAGGGAGACCCAGTACTTC.

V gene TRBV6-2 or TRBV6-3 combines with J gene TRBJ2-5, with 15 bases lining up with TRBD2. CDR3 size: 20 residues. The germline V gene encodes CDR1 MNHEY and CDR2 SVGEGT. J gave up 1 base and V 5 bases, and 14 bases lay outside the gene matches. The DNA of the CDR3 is TGTGCCAGCAGTACCCAGGGACTAGCGGGGGGAGTATTCGTCCAAGAGACCCAGTACTTC. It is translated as CASSTQGLAGGVFVQETQYF.

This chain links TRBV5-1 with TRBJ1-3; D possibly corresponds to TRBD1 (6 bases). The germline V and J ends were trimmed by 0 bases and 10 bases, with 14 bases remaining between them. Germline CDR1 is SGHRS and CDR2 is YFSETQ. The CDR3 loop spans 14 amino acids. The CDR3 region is CASSLALGGQTIYF. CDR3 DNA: TGCGCCAGCAGCTTGGCCTTAGGAGGACAGACCATATATTTT.

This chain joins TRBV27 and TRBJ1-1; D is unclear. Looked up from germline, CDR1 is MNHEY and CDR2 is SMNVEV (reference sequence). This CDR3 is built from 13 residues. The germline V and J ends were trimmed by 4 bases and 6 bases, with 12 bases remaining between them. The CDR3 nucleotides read TGTGCCAGCAGTTCTGGGTTGGAGGCTGAAGCTTTCTTT. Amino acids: CASSSGLEAEAFF.

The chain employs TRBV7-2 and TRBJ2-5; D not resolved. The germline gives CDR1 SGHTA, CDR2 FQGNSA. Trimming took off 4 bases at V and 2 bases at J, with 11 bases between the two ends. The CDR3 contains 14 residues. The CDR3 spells CASSSPPEQETQYF. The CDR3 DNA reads TGTGCCAGCAGCTCCCCACCGGAACAAGAGACCCAGTACTTC.

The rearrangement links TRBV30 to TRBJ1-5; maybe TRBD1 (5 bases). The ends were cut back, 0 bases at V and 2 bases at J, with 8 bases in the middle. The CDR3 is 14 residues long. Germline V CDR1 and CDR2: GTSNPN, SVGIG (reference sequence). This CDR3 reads CAWSVLGGNQPQHF. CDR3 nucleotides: TGTGCCTGGAGTGTACTAGGGGGCAATCAGCCCCAGCATTTT.

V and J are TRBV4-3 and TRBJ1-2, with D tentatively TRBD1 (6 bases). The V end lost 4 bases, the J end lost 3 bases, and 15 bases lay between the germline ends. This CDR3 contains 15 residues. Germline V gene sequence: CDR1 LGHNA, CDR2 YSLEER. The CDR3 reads CASSPQGGGYYGYTF. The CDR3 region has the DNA TGCGCCAGCAGCCCCCAAGGGGGGGGATACTATGGCTACACCTTC.

The CDR3 DNA reads as TGTGCCTGGAGCGGACAGCCGACTAACTATGGCTACACCTTC. Encoded protein: CAWSGQPTNYGYTF. This chain connects TRBV30 to TRBJ1-2; D is perhaps TRBD1 (6 bases). This CDR3 comprises 14 residues. Trimming left V 3 bases short and J 0 bases short, with 11 bases between. Germline assignment: CDR1 GTSNPN and CDR2 SVGIG (reference sequence).

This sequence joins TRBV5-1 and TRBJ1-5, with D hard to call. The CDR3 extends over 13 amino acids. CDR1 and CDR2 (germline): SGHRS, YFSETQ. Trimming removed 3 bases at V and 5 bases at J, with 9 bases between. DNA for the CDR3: TGCGCCAGCAGCTCCTCCCCCGATCAGCCCCAGCATTTT. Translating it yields CASSSSPDQPQHF.